Each of the 8 T cell receptor beta chains below was sequenced from the same sample in a study of early T cells in non-severe SARS-CoV-2 infection. In TCRdb, the 5' RACE reads were re-called with MiXCR into one record per CDR3 protein. The sample yields tens of thousands of distinct CDR3 sequences, 7% to 10% seen once. Material: whole blood. Receptors were obtained from an adult who was a healthcare worker with PCR-confirmed SARS-CoV-2 infection or an uninfected control (not recorded which).

The gene calls are TRBV12-3 or TRBV12-4 and TRBJ1-2; TRBD1 aligns across 11 bases. The V and J ends lost 6 bases and 2 bases, in that order; junction bases with no gene match: 5. The CDR3 runs to 15 residues. CDR3 coding DNA: TGTGCCAGCAGCCAGCGGACAGGGGGCAACTATGGCTACACCTTC. It codes for CASSQRTGGNYGYTF.

The sample holds a few counts of this clonotype. The chain links TRBV7-2 to TRBJ1-5; D possibly corresponds to TRBD1 (6 bases). There are 16 residues in the CDR3. Germline assignment: CDR1 SGHTA and CDR2 FQGNSA. Trimming took 0 bases from V and 2 from J, leaving 11 bases between them. In DNA, the CDR3 is TGTGCCAGCAGCTTAGCCAACAGGGATGGCAATCAGCCCCAGCATTTT. It yields the protein CASSLANRDGNQPQHF. Full variable domain (outside the CDR3, taken from reference TRBV7-2 and TRBJ1-5): GAGVSQSPSNKVTEKGKDVELRCDPISGHTALYWYRQSLGQGLEFLIYFQGNSAPDKSGLPSDRFSAERTGGSVSTLTIQRTQQEDSAVYLCASSLANRDGNQPQHFGDGTRLSIL.

This clonotype appeared many times. The rearrangement links TRBV10-3 to TRBJ2-3, with 15 bases that match TRBD2. This CDR3 is 17 amino acids long. With 10 bases clipped from V and 0 bases from J, the junction kept 8 bases outside the gene matches. From germline, CDR1 is ENHRY and CDR2 SYGVKD. The CDR3 nucleotides read TGTGCCACCTCCGGGACTAGCGGGGGGACTAGCACAGATACGCAGTATTTT. It codes for CATSGTSGGTSTDTQYF.

This clonotype was recorded at least ten times. The chain is built from TRBV10-3 and TRBJ2-3; TRBD2 agrees at 11 bases. The germline V gene encodes CDR1 ENHRY and CDR2 SYGVKD. The CDR3 contains 15 residues. V lost 6 bases and J lost 2; bases outside the gene matches: 4. CDR3 bases: TGTGCCATCAGGCCGACTAGCGGGATCACAGATACGCAGTATTTT. It is translated as CAIRPTSGITDTQYF.

This clonotype showed up just a few times. The chain is built from TRBV15 and TRBJ2-7; D may be TRBD2 (6 bases). This CDR3 has 12 amino acids. Germline values: CDR1 LNHNV, CDR2 YYDKDF (reference sequence). The V and J ends lost 6 bases and 7 bases respectively, with 13 bases between them. The CDR3 region has the DNA TGTGCCACCAGTCTCGGAGGGAAGGAGCAGTACTTC. Amino acid sequence: CATSLGGKEQYF.

The genes are TRBV12-3 or TRBV12-4 and TRBJ2-1; a weak D match, TRBD1 (6 bases). The CDR3 length is 16 residues. Trimming left V 1 base short and J 0 bases short, with 10 bases between. The CDR3 loop reads CASSLGTVSSYNEQFF. Here the CDR3 DNA reads TGTGCCAGCAGTTTAGGGACAGTGTCCTCCTACAATGAGCAGTTCTTC.

This clonotype was observed many times. V usage is TRBV12-3 or TRBV12-4 and J usage is TRBJ1-2; 11 bases match TRBD1. J gave up 7 bases and V 7 bases, and 8 bases lay outside the gene matches. The CDR3 runs to 14 residues. CDR3 DNA: TGTGCCAGCATTAGGACAGGGGGCGCCGGTGGCTACACCTTC. It encodes CASIRTGGAGGYTF.

CDR3 residues: CSVGEGALLVLRDTQYF. The DNA of the CDR3 is TGCAGCGTTGGGGAGGGGGCCCTCCTGGTCCTTCGGGATACGCAGTATTTT. J is TRBJ2-3 and V is TRBV29-1, with D perhaps assigned TRBD1 or TRBD2 (7 bases each). Trimming removed 4 bases from V and 6 bases from J, with 26 bases in between. From germline, CDR1 is SQVTM and CDR2 ANQGSEA. The CDR3 has 17 residues.